The next 26 T cell receptor beta chains were all read from a single sample in a study of CD8 T cells in ankylosing spondylitis. TCRdb itself ran the 5' RACE reads through MiXCR, one entry per CDR3 protein. The sample includes over 150,000 distinct CDR3 sequences, 18% of them seen just once. The sample taken for sequencing was blood, either unsorted or a sorted T cell fraction (not recorded which). The receptors come from a male donor between 5 and 29 years old with ankylosing spondylitis or in good health (not recorded which).

J is TRBJ2-3 and V is TRBV20-1, with TRBD2 identical over 10 bases. Looked up from germline, CDR1 is DFQATT and CDR2 is SNEGSKA (reference sequence). CDR3 length equals 17 residues. The trim removed 6 bases at V and 1 base at J, leaving 13 bases unmatched. The CDR3 DNA follows: TGCAGTGCCCGCAGGACTAGCGGTAGAACGGGCACAGATACGCAGTATTTT. It encodes CSARRTSGRTGTDTQYF.

This clonotype was recorded at least ten times. The chain carries TRBV15 and TRBJ2-3; D call uncertain. CDR1 is LNHNV and CDR2 is YYDKDF in the germline V gene (reference sequence). The CDR3 loop spans 14 amino acids. Trimming stripped 6 bases from V and 2 bases from J, with 12 bases between. CDR3 DNA: TGTGCCACCAGGACTGAAATTAACACAGATACGCAGTATTTT. Translating it yields CATRTEINTDTQYF.

The chain joins TRBV6-2 or TRBV6-3 to TRBJ2-3; 11 bases map to TRBD2. J lost 5 bases, V lost 7 bases, and 5 bases had no gene match. Germline V gene lookup returns CDR1 MNHEY and CDR2 SVGEGT. The CDR3 extends over 14 amino acids. CDR3 residues: CASKVGLAGDTQYF. CDR3 in DNA: TGTGCCAGCAAGGTCGGACTAGCGGGAGATACGCAGTATTTT.

This clonotype has a count of ten or more. The chain links TRBV25-1 to TRBJ2-7; 10 nucleotides line up with TRBD1. This CDR3 comprises 14 residues. Germline V lookup: CDR1 MGHDK, CDR2 SYGVNS. The junction had 8 bases not matched to a gene; V was cut back by 6 bases and J by 6 bases. CDR3 amino acids: CASSRTGQGGEQYF. CDR3 sequence (DNA): TGTGCCAGCAGCAGAACTGGACAGGGGGGCGAGCAGTACTTC.

This clonotype has ten or more counts. The chain recombines TRBV29-1 with TRBJ2-1; a possible D gene is TRBD2 (6 bases). The CDR3 is 12 amino acids. CDR1 SQVTM and CDR2 ANQGSEA come from the germline V gene. V was cut by 1 base and J by 7 bases, with 8 bases left in between. The CDR3, as DNA: TGCAGCGTTGAAGCCGGGGGAAATGAGCAGTTCTTC. Amino acid sequence: CSVEAGGNEQFF.

This sequence joins TRBV10-3 and TRBJ2-3, with a tentative D call TRBD1 (5 bases). The V end was cut by 4 bases, the J end by 1 base, with 21 bases between. The CDR3 extends over 18 amino acids. CDR1 and CDR2 (germline): ENHRY, SYGVKD. The CDR3 nucleotides are TGTGCCATCAGTGTATCGCGCCAGGGTGGAAAGGGCACAGATACGCAGTATTTT. This sequence encodes CAISVSRQGGKGTDTQYF.

This clonotype was seen repeatedly, ten times or more. The chain links TRBV5-1 to TRBJ2-7; possible D gene TRBD1, 6 bases. CDR3 length: 12 amino acids. Germline V lookup: CDR1 SGHRS, CDR2 YFSETQ. V was cut by 1 base and J by 6 bases, with 8 bases left in between. This chain's CDR3 is CASSLWDTEQYF. CDR3 DNA sequence: TGCGCCAGCAGCTTGTGGGACACCGAGCAGTACTTC.

The genes are TRBV29-1 and TRBJ1-2; D unclear. The germline V and J ends were trimmed by 4 bases and 8 bases, with 14 bases remaining between them. Looked up from germline, CDR1 is SQVTM and CDR2 is ANQGSEA. The CDR3 runs 12 residues. DNA of the CDR3: TGCAGCGTTGTTTCCAGCTCTTTAGGCTACACCTTC. Translating gives CSVVSSSLGYTF. The full variable domain, in which reference TRBV29-1 and TRBJ1-2 provide the parts outside the CDR3, is SAVISQKPSRDICQRGTSLTIQCQVDSQVTMMFWYRQQPGQSLTLIATANQGSEATYESGFVIDKFPISRPNLTFSTLTVSNMSPEDSSIYLCSVVSSSLGYTFGSGTRLTVV.

The V and J genes are TRBV9 and TRBJ2-7, with a tentative D call TRBD1 (5 bases). From germline, CDR1 is SGDLS and CDR2 YYNGEE. The V end lost 3 bases, the J end lost 4 bases, and 14 bases lay between the germline ends. The CDR3 covers 14 residues. CDR3 residues: CASSAAETEYEQYF. CDR3 nucleotide sequence: TGTGCCAGCAGCGCGGCGGAGACAGAGTACGAGCAGTACTTC.

This clonotype came up many times. The genes are TRBV7-4 and TRBJ1-5, with D tentatively TRBD1 (6 bases). CDR3 length equals 15 residues. Trimming stripped 2 bases from V and 6 bases from J, with 14 bases between. Germline V gene data show CDR1 as SGHVT and CDR2 as SQSDAQ. This chain's CDR3 is CASSLMPRGGQPQHF. The CDR3, as DNA: TGTGCCAGCAGCTTAATGCCCAGGGGTGGTCAGCCCCAGCATTTT.

V usage is TRBV20-1 and J usage is TRBJ2-1; TRBD2 aligns across 11 bases. CDR3 length: 14 amino acids. CDR1 and CDR2 (germline): DFQATT, SNEGSKA (reference sequence). J was trimmed by 9 bases and V by 6 bases; bases with no gene match: 10. CDR3 in amino acids: CSANLAGGSPEQFF. The CDR3 region has the DNA TGCAGTGCCAACCTAGCGGGAGGTTCACCTGAGCAGTTCTTC.

This rearrangement joins TRBV28 to TRBJ2-6; D is undetermined. The V gene lost 8 bases and the J gene lost 1 base, with 12 bases spanning the gap. Germline CDR1 MDHEN, CDR2 SYDVKM. This CDR3 has 15 amino acids. The CDR3 sequence: CASRSYGSGANVLTF. DNA of the CDR3: TGTGCCAGCCGATCTTATGGATCTGGGGCCAACGTCCTGACTTTC.

This clonotype was seen ten or more times. Here the CDR3 DNA reads TGCAGCGCTGGGGTAGCGGGAACCTACAATGAGCAGTTCTTC. This sequence encodes CSAGVAGTYNEQFF. V gene TRBV29-1 combines with J gene TRBJ2-1; 8 nucleotides line up with TRBD2. The CDR3 contains 14 residues. The junction had 7 bases not matched to a gene; V was cut back by 7 bases and J by 2 bases. Germline V gene data show CDR1 as SQVTM and CDR2 as ANQGSEA.

Many counts were recorded for this clonotype. The chain is built from TRBV15 and TRBJ2-1; D not certain. CDR3 length: 15 residues. The germline gives CDR1 LNHNV, CDR2 YYDKDF (reference sequence). V was shortened by 3 bases and J by 0 bases, with 9 bases between the two germline ends. CDR3 nucleotides: TGTGCCACCAGCAGGGCCTGGGGCTCCTACAATGAGCAGTTCTTC. As protein: CATSRAWGSYNEQFF.

This clonotype was seen many times. The rearrangement uses TRBV7-9 and TRBJ2-5; TRBD1 is a possible D gene (6 bases). CDR3 size: 11 residues. Per germline, CDR1 SEHNR and CDR2 FQNEAQ (reference sequence). Between the trimmed V and J ends, which lost 8 bases and 5 bases, there was a span of 9 bases. CDR3 residues: CASGGEETQYF. CDR3 sequence (DNA): TGTGCCAGCGGGGGCGAGGAGACCCAGTACTTC.

Ten or more counts support this clonotype. J is TRBJ2-1 and V is TRBV19, with D uncertain. The germline V gene has CDR1 LNHDA and CDR2 SQIVND (reference sequence). Trimming removed 3 bases from V and 2 bases from J, with 11 bases in between. This CDR3 comprises 15 residues. The CDR3 coding sequence is TGTGCCAGTAGTATCGGTCTAACTACCTACAATGAGCAGTTCTTC. Protein: CASSIGLTTYNEQFF.

At least ten counts were recorded for this clonotype. The rearrangement uses TRBV2 and TRBJ2-1; 8 nucleotides agree with TRBD2. V lost 4 bases to trimming and J lost 4 bases; unmatched junction nucleotides: 9. CDR3 length equals 16 residues. CDR1 and CDR2 (germline): SNHLY, FYNNEI. CDR3 sequence reads: CASSGVGLAVYNEQFF. CDR3 DNA: TGTGCCAGCAGTGGGGTTGGACTAGCCGTATACAATGAGCAGTTCTTC.

The V and J genes are TRBV29-1 and TRBJ2-7, with a weak D call TRBD1 (6 bases). Germline CDR1 reads SQVTM; CDR2 reads ANQGSEA. V lost 5 bases and J 0 bases, leaving 11 bases between the germline ends. The CDR3 runs to 13 residues. The chain's CDR3 is CSVLHRVSYEQYF. For the CDR3, the DNA is TGCAGCGTTCTCCACAGGGTCTCCTACGAGCAGTACTTC.

This clonotype occurred many times. V usage is TRBV9 and J usage is TRBJ2-1, with TRBD2 as a possible D gene (5 bases). CDR3 size: 15 residues. V lost 4 bases to trimming and J lost 9 bases, with 20 bases between them. Germline V gene data show CDR1 as SGDLS and CDR2 as YYNGEE. Here the CDR3 DNA reads TGTGCCAGCAGCACCCCCCGGACCGACCGGGGTGAGCAGTTCTTC. Encoded protein: CASSTPRTDRGEQFF.

The sample holds many counts of this clonotype. The V gene is TRBV27, the J gene TRBJ2-7, with 10 positions matching TRBD1. Per the germline V gene, CDR1 is MNHEY and CDR2 is SMNVEV (reference sequence). V was clipped by 2 bases and J by 0 bases; unmatched bases: 1. CDR3 size: 15 residues. This CDR3 is CASSLGTGASYEQYV. CDR3 in DNA: TGTGCCAGCAGTTTAGGGACAGGGGCCTCCTACGAGCAGTACGTC.

V is TRBV7-9 and J is TRBJ2-3; 12 bases are shared with TRBD2. This CDR3 has 16 residues. Germline values: CDR1 SEHNR, CDR2 FQNEAQ (reference sequence). Trimming cost V 7 bases and J 1 base; bases outside gene matches: 6. The CDR3 region is CASILAGGPRTDTQYF. The CDR3 DNA reads TGTGCCAGCATCCTAGCGGGAGGGCCGCGCACAGATACGCAGTATTTT.

The rearrangement uses TRBV29-1 and TRBJ1-1, with 10 nucleotides matching TRBD1. Germline CDR1 SQVTM, CDR2 ANQGSEA. The CDR3 sequence is 15 residues long. With 5 bases clipped from V and 0 bases from J, the junction kept 6 bases outside the gene matches. The CDR3 spells CSVTDRGTMNTEAFF. CDR3 nucleotides: TGCAGCGTTACGGACAGGGGGACAATGAACACTGAAGCTTTCTTT.

Many counts were recorded for this clonotype. This chain connects TRBV20-1 to TRBJ2-5; D is perhaps TRBD1 (6 bases). From germline, CDR1 is DFQATT and CDR2 SNEGSKA (reference sequence). The V end was cut by 6 bases, the J end by 5 bases, with 7 bases between. This CDR3 has 10 residues. Here the CDR3 DNA reads TGCAGTGCCACAGGGGAGACCCAGTACTTC. Its translation is CSATGETQYF.

In this sample, this clonotype turned up many times. The rearrangement links TRBV20-1 to TRBJ2-1; no clear D gene. CDR1 and CDR2 from the germline V gene are DFQATT and SNEGSKA (reference sequence). The CDR3 totals 12 residues. V shed 6 bases and J shed 8 bases, with 14 bases lying between them. CDR3 nucleotide sequence: TGCAGTGCCCTGTCGGCGGATTATGAGCAGTTCTTC. Amino acids: CSALSADYEQFF.

This clonotype was counted many times. The chain is built from TRBV6-4 and TRBJ2-1; 7 bases are a match to TRBD2. Germline CDR1 and CDR2: MRHNA and SNTAGT. This CDR3 is 15 amino acids long. The trim removed 4 bases at V and 5 bases at J, leaving 8 bases unmatched. Here the CDR3 DNA reads TGTGCCAGCAGTGGGGGGGGGTACCAGCACAATGAGCAGTTCTTC. This translates into CASSGGGYQHNEQFF.

The CDR3: CASSLRQSNEQFF. The CDR3 DNA is TGTGCCAGCAGTTTAAGACAGAGCAATGAGCAGTTCTTC. This chain joins TRBV12-3 or TRBV12-4 and TRBJ2-1, with D perhaps matching TRBD1 (5 bases). There are 13 residues in the CDR3. The germline V and J ends were trimmed by 2 bases and 6 bases, with 8 bases remaining between them.